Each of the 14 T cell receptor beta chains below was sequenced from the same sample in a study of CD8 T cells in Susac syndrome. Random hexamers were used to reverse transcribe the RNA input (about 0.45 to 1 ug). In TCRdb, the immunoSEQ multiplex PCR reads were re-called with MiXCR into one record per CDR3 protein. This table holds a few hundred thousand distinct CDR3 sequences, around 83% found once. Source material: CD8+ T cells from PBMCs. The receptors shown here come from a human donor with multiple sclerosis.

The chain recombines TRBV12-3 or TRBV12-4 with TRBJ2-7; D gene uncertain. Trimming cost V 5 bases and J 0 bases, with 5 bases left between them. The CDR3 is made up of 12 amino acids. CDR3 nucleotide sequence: TGTGCCAGCAGTAATCCCTCCTACGAGCAGTACTTC. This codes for CASSNPSYEQYF.

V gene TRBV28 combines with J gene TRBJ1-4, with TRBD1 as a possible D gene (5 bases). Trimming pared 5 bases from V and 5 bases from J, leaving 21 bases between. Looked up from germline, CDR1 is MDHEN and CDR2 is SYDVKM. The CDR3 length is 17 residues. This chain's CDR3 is CASSLGTWGIQNEKLFF. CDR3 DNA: TGTGCCAGCAGTCTCGGGACGTGGGGAATCCAAAATGAAAAACTGTTTTTT. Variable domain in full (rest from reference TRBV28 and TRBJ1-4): DVKVTQSSRYLVKRTGEKVFLECVQDMDHENMFWYRQDPGLGLRLIYFSYDVKMKEKGDIPEGYSVSREKKERFSLILESASTNQTSMYLCASSLGTWGIQNEKLFFGSGTQLSVL.

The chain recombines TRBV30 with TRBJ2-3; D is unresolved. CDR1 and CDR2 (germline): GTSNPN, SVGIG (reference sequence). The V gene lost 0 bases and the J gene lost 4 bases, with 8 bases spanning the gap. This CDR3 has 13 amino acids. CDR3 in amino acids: CAWSVLGADTQYF. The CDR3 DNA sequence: TGTGCCTGGAGTGTACTTGGTGCAGATACGCAGTATTTT. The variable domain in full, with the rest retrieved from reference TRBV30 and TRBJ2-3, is SQTIHQWPATLVQPVGSPLSLECTVEGTSNPNLYWYRQAAGRGLQLLFYSVGIGQISSEVPQNLSASRPQDRQFILSSKKLLLSDSGFYLCAWSVLGADTQYFGPGTRLTVL.

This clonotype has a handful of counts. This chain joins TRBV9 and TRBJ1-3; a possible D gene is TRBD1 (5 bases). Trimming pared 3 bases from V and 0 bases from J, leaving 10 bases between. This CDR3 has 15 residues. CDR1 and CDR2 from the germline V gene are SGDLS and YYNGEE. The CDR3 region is CASSDDSSSGNTIYF. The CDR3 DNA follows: TGTGCCAGCAGCGATGACAGTTCCTCTGGAAACACCATATATTTT.

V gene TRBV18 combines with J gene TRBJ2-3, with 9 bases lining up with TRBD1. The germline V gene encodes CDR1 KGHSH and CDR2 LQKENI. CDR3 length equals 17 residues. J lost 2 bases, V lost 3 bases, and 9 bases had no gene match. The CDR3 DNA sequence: TGTGCCAGCTCACCCCCGGGCGGGACAGGGAACACAGATACGCAGTATTTT. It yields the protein CASSPPGGTGNTDTQYF.

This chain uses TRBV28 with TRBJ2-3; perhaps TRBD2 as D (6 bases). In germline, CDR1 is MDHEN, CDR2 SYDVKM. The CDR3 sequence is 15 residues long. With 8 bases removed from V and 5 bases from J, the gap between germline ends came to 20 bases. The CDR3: CASSPGDFMGDTQYF. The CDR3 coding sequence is TGTGCCAGCTCCCCCGGGGACTTTATGGGAGATACGCAGTATTTT.

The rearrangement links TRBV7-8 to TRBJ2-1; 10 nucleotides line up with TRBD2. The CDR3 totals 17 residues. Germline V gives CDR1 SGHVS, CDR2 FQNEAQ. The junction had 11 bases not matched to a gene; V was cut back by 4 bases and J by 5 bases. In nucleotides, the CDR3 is TGTGCCAGCAGCTCTAAGGGAACTAGCGGGGTCCACAATGAGCAGTTCTTC. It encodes CASSSKGTSGVHNEQFF.

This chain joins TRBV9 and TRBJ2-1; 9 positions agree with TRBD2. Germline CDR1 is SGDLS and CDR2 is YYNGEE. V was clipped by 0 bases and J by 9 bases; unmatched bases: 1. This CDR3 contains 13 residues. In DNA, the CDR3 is TGTGCCAGCAGCGTAGGGACTAGCGTTGAGCAGTTCTTC. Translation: CASSVGTSVEQFF.

In DNA, the CDR3 is TGTGCCAGCAGTTTGACAGGGAGTCCCCATCAGCCCCAGCATTTT. Encoded protein: CASSLTGSPHQPQHF. The chain carries TRBV12-3 or TRBV12-4 and TRBJ1-5; 7 positions agree with TRBD1. The CDR3 sequence is 15 residues long. V lost 3 bases, J lost 5 bases, and 7 bases stayed unmatched.

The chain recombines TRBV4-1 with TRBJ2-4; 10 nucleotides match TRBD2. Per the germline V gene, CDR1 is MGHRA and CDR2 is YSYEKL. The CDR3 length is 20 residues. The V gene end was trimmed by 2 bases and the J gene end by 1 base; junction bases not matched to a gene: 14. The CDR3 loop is CASSQPTSGTQLGAKNIQYF. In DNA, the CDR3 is TGCGCCAGCAGCCAACCCACTAGCGGGACCCAGCTCGGGGCCAAAAACATTCAGTACTTC.

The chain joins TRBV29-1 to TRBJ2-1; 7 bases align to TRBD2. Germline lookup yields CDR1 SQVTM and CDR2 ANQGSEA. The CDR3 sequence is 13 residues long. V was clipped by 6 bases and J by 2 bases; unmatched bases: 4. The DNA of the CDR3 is TGCAGCGTAGGGAGGGCCCCCTACAATGAGCAGTTCTTC. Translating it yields CSVGRAPYNEQFF.

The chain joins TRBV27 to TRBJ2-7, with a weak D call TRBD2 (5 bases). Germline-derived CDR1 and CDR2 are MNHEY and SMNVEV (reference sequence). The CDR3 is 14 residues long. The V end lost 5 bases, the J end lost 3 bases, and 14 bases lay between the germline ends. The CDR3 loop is CASSAGRGSYEQYF. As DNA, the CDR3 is TGTGCCAGCAGTGCTGGACGAGGGAGCTACGAGCAGTACTTC.

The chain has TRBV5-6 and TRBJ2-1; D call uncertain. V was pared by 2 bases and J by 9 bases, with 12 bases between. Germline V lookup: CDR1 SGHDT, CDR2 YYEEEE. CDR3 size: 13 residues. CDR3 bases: TGTGCCAGCAGCTTAGGTTCCCCCCCTGAGCAGTTCTTC. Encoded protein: CASSLGSPPEQFF.

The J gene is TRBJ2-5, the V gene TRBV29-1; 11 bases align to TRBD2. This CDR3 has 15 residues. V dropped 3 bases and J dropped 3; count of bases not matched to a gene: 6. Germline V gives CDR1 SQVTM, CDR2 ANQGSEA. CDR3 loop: CSVDDPGLAEETQYF. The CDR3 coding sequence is TGCAGCGTTGACGACCCGGGACTAGCGGAAGAGACCCAGTACTTC. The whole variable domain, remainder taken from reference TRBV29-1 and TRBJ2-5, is SAVISQKPSRDICQRGTSLTIQCQVDSQVTMMFWYRQQPGQSLTLIATANQGSEATYESGFVIDKFPISRPNLTFSTLTVSNMSPEDSSIYLCSVDDPGLAEETQYFGPGTRLLVL.